These 32 T cell receptor beta chains were sequenced from one sample in a study of a mutant IDH1 vaccine in newly diagnosed glioma. Time point here: week 35, safety follow-up. In every dose of vaccine, 300 ug of mutant IDH1 20-mer peptide was given alongside topical imiquimod. Data came from immunoSEQ multiplex PCR; TCRdb stores just in-frame clones and leaves some out. The top ten clones hold about 2% of a sample with about 69,000 clones, about 88% of them seen once. Their antigens are not known. The specimen comprised PBMCs, sampled from a glioma patient whose treatment included an IDH1 peptide vaccine. The receptors stem from a man aged 30-40 years with glioma.

The gene calls are TRBV28 and TRBJ2-4; D unclear. This CDR3 is 16 amino acids long. The germline CDR1 and CDR2 sequences are MDHEN and SYDVKM. Between the trimmed V and J ends, which lost 1 base and 2 bases, there was a span of 12 bases. Written as DNA, the CDR3 is TGTGCCAGCAGTTTATCTTATGGACCGTCCAAAAACATTCAGTACTTC. This encodes CASSLSYGPSKNIQYF.

The CDR3 protein is CASRESTNEKLFF. CDR3 DNA: TGTGCATCCCGGGAATCAACTAATGAAAAACTGTTTTTT. The rearrangement uses TRBV28 and TRBJ1-4; no reliable D call. From germline, CDR1 is MDHEN and CDR2 SYDVKM. The CDR3 has 13 amino acids. The full variable domain, completed using reference TRBV28 and TRBJ1-4, is DVKVTQSSRYLVKRTGEKVFLECVQDMDHENMFWYRQDPGLGLRLIYFSYDVKMKEKGDIPEGYSVSREKKERFSLILESASTNQTSMYLCASRESTNEKLFFGSGTQLSVL.

This chain uses TRBV20-1 with TRBJ1-6, with 7 bases matching TRBD1. The junction had 2 bases not matched to a gene; V was cut back by 6 bases and J by 12 bases. The CDR3 loop spans 10 amino acids. In germline, CDR1 is DFQATT, CDR2 SNEGSKA (reference sequence). The DNA of the CDR3 is TGCAGTGCGCAGGGGGTACCCCTCCACTTT. It is translated as CSAQGVPLHF.

V is TRBV2 and J is TRBJ2-5, with a weak D call TRBD2 (5 bases). The CDR3 totals 14 residues. The germline CDR1 and CDR2 sequences are SNHLY and FYNNEI. Trimming left V 4 bases short and J 5 bases short, with 14 bases between. In DNA form, the CDR3 reads TGTGCCAGCAGTGTCCAAGGGAGTTGGGAGACCCAGTACTTC. It codes for CASSVQGSWETQYF.

This chain uses TRBV6-4 with TRBJ2-1; the D is unclear. In germline, CDR1 is MRHNA, CDR2 SNTAGT. CDR3 length: 15 amino acids. Trimming shortened V by 2 bases and J by 4 bases, and 12 bases separated the two germline ends. CDR3 in amino acids: CASSDNPRSYNEQFF. CDR3 DNA: TGTGCCAGCAGTGACAATCCCCGATCTTACAATGAGCAGTTCTTC.

The genes are TRBV9 and TRBJ1-3; D gene ambiguous. This CDR3 region has 14 residues. Looked up from germline, CDR1 is SGDLS and CDR2 is YYNGEE. V lost 0 bases and J lost 4, with 8 bases in between. CDR3 coding DNA: TGTGCCAGCAGCGTAGATGATTTCGGAAACACCATATATTTT. As protein: CASSVDDFGNTIYF.

This chain links TRBV19 with TRBJ1-5; weak D call: TRBD1 (6 bases). The V end lost 1 base, the J end lost 3 bases, and 13 bases lay between the germline ends. CDR1 is LNHDA, CDR2 SQIVND, per germline (reference sequence). The CDR3 consists of 16 residues. CDR3 nucleotide sequence: TGTGCCAGTAGTATAGTTTTCAGACAGGACAATCAGCCCCAGCATTTT. Residues: CASSIVFRQDNQPQHF.

V and J are TRBV11-1 and TRBJ2-7; D is perhaps TRBD1 (6 bases). This CDR3 spans 14 amino acids. Trimming cost V 3 bases and J 5 bases, with 14 bases left between them. Germline-derived CDR1 and CDR2 are SGHAT and FQDESV (reference sequence). The CDR3 reads CASSLGSKGDEQYF. The CDR3 nucleotides read TGTGCCAGCAGCTTGGGATCTAAGGGGGACGAGCAGTACTTC. The full variable domain, rest sourced from reference TRBV11-1 and TRBJ2-7, is EAEVAQSPRYKITEKSQAVAFWCDPISGHATLYWYRQILGQGPELLVQFQDESVVDDSQLPKDRFSAERLKGVDSTLKIQPAELGDSAMYLCASSLGSKGDEQYFGPGTRLTVT.

This clone was counted once. V usage is TRBV10-3 and J usage is TRBJ2-3, with 7 nucleotides matching TRBD2. The germline CDR1 and CDR2 sequences are ENHRY and SYGVKD. The CDR3 covers 18 residues. V trimming: 0 bases; J trimming: 3 bases; junction bases outside the gene matches: 12. The CDR3 region is CAISESMVAGVHTDTQYF. The CDR3, as DNA: TGTGCCATCAGTGAGTCTATGGTGGCGGGAGTACATACAGATACGCAGTATTTT.

The gene calls are TRBV7-3 and TRBJ1-1; TRBD1 might be the D (6 bases). The V gene's germline CDR1 is SGHTA and CDR2 FQGTGA. The length of the CDR3 is 15 residues. The V and J ends lost 5 bases and 2 bases respectively, with 15 bases between them. The CDR3 sequence: CASSPRTGPNTEAFF. Here the CDR3 DNA reads TGTGCCAGCAGCCCACGAACAGGGCCTAACACTGAAGCTTTCTTT.

The chain combines TRBV28 with TRBJ2-1; D gene ambiguous. V was shortened by 5 bases and J by 5 bases, with 19 bases between the two germline ends. This CDR3 region has 16 residues. CDR1 is MDHEN and CDR2 is SYDVKM in the germline V gene. CDR3 nucleotides: TGTGCCAGCAGTCGCATCGGCGGCATGACGGACAATGAGCAGTTCTTC. Protein sequence: CASSRIGGMTDNEQFF. Drawing the rest from reference TRBV28 and TRBJ2-1, the complete variable domain is DVKVTQSSRYLVKRTGEKVFLECVQDMDHENMFWYRQDPGLGLRLIYFSYDVKMKEKGDIPEGYSVSREKKERFSLILESASTNQTSMYLCASSRIGGMTDNEQFFGPGTRLTVL.

The genes are TRBV18 and TRBJ2-2; 8 bases align to TRBD1. The CDR3 runs 14 residues. The trim removed 8 bases at V and 5 bases at J, leaving 7 bases unmatched. Germline V gene lookup returns CDR1 KGHSH and CDR2 LQKENI. In DNA form, the CDR3 reads TGTGCCAGCCTCAGGGGGCTCGAAACCGGGGAGCTGTTTTTT. As protein: CASLRGLETGELFF.

The chain has TRBV18 and TRBJ2-1, with D uncertain. Trimming removed 5 bases from V and 9 bases from J, with 8 bases in between. CDR3 length: 11 amino acids. Germline V gene data show CDR1 as KGHSH and CDR2 as LQKENI. The CDR3 sequence is CASSWRVEQFF. In nucleotides, the CDR3 is TGTGCCAGCTCATGGCGAGTTGAGCAGTTCTTC.

The chain has TRBV19 and TRBJ1-1; D is unclear. This CDR3 is built from 15 residues. V was pared by 1 base and J by 1 base, with 10 bases between. The germline CDR1 and CDR2 sequences are LNHDA and SQIVND (reference sequence). CDR3 in DNA: TGTGCCAGTAGTATAGGGGCGGGGAGGAACACTGAAGCTTTCTTT. It translates to CASSIGAGRNTEAFF.

This chain links TRBV11-2 with TRBJ2-1, with 9 bases fitting TRBD2. V lost 2 bases to trimming and J lost 7 bases; unmatched junction nucleotides: 6. The V gene's germline CDR1 is SGHAT and CDR2 FQNNGV. This CDR3 has 15 amino acids. The CDR3 DNA follows: TGTGCCAGCAGCTTAATGCTAGCGGGGTCGAATGAGCAGTTCTTC. It encodes CASSLMLAGSNEQFF.

This clone is a singleton in its sample. The V gene is TRBV9, the J gene TRBJ2-7; no clear D gene. CDR3 length: 14 residues. V was trimmed by 0 bases and J by 2 bases, leaving 9 bases between them. Germline CDR1 reads SGDLS; CDR2 reads YYNGEE. In DNA form, the CDR3 reads TGTGCCAGCAGCGTAGGGACGGCTCCCTACGAGCAGTACTTC. Translating gives CASSVGTAPYEQYF.

This clone was seen once. This rearrangement joins TRBV6-1 to TRBJ2-7, with D perhaps TRBD2 (6 bases). The CDR3 contains 10 residues. Looked up from germline, CDR1 is MNHNS and CDR2 is SASEGT. The ends were cut back, 6 bases at V and 9 bases at J, with 9 bases in the middle. CDR3 sequence: CASSGGTQYF. In DNA form, the CDR3 reads TGTGCCAGCAGCGGGGGAACGCAGTACTTC.

The chain is built from TRBV6-5 and TRBJ2-7; 7 nucleotides line up with TRBD2. Germline assignment: CDR1 MNHEY and CDR2 SVGAGI. V lost 5 bases to trimming and J lost 2 bases; unmatched junction nucleotides: 6. The CDR3 loop spans 14 amino acids. Here the CDR3 DNA reads TGTGCCAGCAGTCCCGGGGGACTAACCTACGAGCAGTACTTC. Translating gives CASSPGGLTYEQYF.

The chain is built from TRBV7-9 and TRBJ2-1; TRBD2 matches at 10 bases. Germline V gene data show CDR1 as SEHNR and CDR2 as FQNEAQ (reference sequence). Germline trimming cut 5 bases from V and 0 bases from J; bases unmatched to any gene: 7. There are 17 residues in the CDR3. CDR3 coding DNA: TGTGCCAGCAGCGACTCTAGCGGGGGACTCTCCTACAATGAGCAGTTCTTC. Translation gives CASSDSSGGLSYNEQFF.

In regard to this clone: This sample also contains other DNA sequences that code for the same CDR3. The V call is TRBV10-3, the J call TRBJ2-3, with 7 bases matching TRBD1. V gave up 4 bases and J gave up 0 bases; unmatched junction bases: 7. The CDR3 loop spans 16 amino acids. Germline-derived CDR1 and CDR2 are ENHRY and SYGVKD. The CDR3 sequence is CAISAGTASSTDTQYF. CDR3 coding DNA: TGTGCCATCAGTGCGGGGACAGCCTCTAGCACAGATACGCAGTATTTT.

The J gene is TRBJ2-5, the V gene TRBV4-2; TRBD2 matches at 7 bases. The germline CDR1 and CDR2 sequences are LGHNA and YNFKEQ. V lost 4 bases to trimming and J lost 5 bases; unmatched junction nucleotides: 16. This CDR3 has 17 amino acids. The CDR3 nucleotides read TGTGCCAGCAGCCCTCAAGAAGCGGGGACTGGGGAGGAGACCCAGTACTTC. Amino acids: CASSPQEAGTGEETQYF.

The V and J genes are TRBV9 and TRBJ2-7, with D perhaps TRBD1 or TRBD2 (5 bases each). V was cut by 1 base and J by 2 bases, with 13 bases left in between. The CDR3 is 15 residues long. Germline values: CDR1 SGDLS, CDR2 YYNGEE. CDR3: CASSVRGEPTYEQYF. The CDR3 DNA reads TGTGCCAGCAGCGTAAGAGGGGAACCGACCTACGAGCAGTACTTC.

This chain joins TRBV5-6 and TRBJ2-7, with 7 bases identical to TRBD2. Trimming removed 5 bases from V and 5 bases from J; junction bases left unmatched: 16. Germline values: CDR1 SGHDT, CDR2 YYEEEE. The CDR3 is made up of 16 amino acids. In DNA form, the CDR3 reads TGTGCCAGCAGAGTCATTGGGACTAACCAATGGGACGAGCAGTACTTC. Translated, it gives CASRVIGTNQWDEQYF.

This sequence joins TRBV9 and TRBJ1-6; tentative D call: TRBD1 (6 bases). V was clipped by 0 bases and J by 7 bases, with 11 bases between them. The CDR3 has 15 residues. Germline CDR1 and CDR2: SGDLS and YYNGEE. The CDR3 DNA is TGTGCCAGCAGCGTAGGGGGGCCGAGGAATTCACCCCTCCACTTT. This encodes CASSVGGPRNSPLHF. The full variable domain, rest sourced from reference TRBV9 and TRBJ1-6, is DSGVTQTPKHLITATGQRVTLRCSPRSGDLSVYWYQQSLDQGLQFLIQYYNGEERAKGNILERFSAQQFPDLHSELNLSSLELGDSALYFCASSVGGPRNSPLHFGNGTRLTVT.

This chain joins TRBV5-1 and TRBJ2-4, with 9 bases fitting TRBD1. The germline V gene encodes CDR1 SGHRS and CDR2 YFSETQ. V lost 4 bases, J lost 7 bases, and 9 bases stayed unmatched. The CDR3 extends over 15 amino acids. DNA for the CDR3: TGCGCCAGCAGCCCCTCGGGACAGGGTTTGAACATTCAGTACTTC. Its protein is CASSPSGQGLNIQYF.

In nucleotides, the CDR3 is TGTGCCAGCAGCAACAATCAGCCCCAGCATTTT. This encodes CASSNNQPQHF. The genes are TRBV7-2 and TRBJ1-5, with D unresolved. Germline V gene sequence: CDR1 SGHTA, CDR2 FQGNSA. The CDR3 is 11 amino acids. V lost 5 bases to trimming and J lost 3 bases, with 2 bases between them.

This clone was seen only once. V usage is TRBV19 and J usage is TRBJ2-3; no definite D call. CDR1 and CDR2 (germline): LNHDA, SQIVND (reference sequence). Trimming cost V 3 bases and J 2 bases, with 15 bases left between them. This CDR3 is built from 16 residues. The CDR3 DNA is TGTGCCAGTAGTATCCAGGTAGCTGGATTCACAGATACGCAGTATTTT. This sequence encodes CASSIQVAGFTDTQYF.

The rearrangement joins TRBV28 to TRBJ2-5; 7 nucleotides agree with TRBD2. Per the germline V gene, CDR1 is MDHEN and CDR2 is SYDVKM. The CDR3 covers 12 residues. The trim removed 2 bases at V and 7 bases at J, leaving 1 base unmatched. CDR3 loop: CASSLPGGTQYF. CDR3 nucleotides: TGTGCCAGCAGTTTACCGGGGGGGACCCAGTACTTC. Drawing the rest from reference TRBV28 and TRBJ2-5, the complete variable domain is DVKVTQSSRYLVKRTGEKVFLECVQDMDHENMFWYRQDPGLGLRLIYFSYDVKMKEKGDIPEGYSVSREKKERFSLILESASTNQTSMYLCASSLPGGTQYFGPGTRLLVL.

The V gene is TRBV5-4, the J gene TRBJ1-4, with D maybe TRBD1 (5 bases). Trimming pared 4 bases from V and 6 bases from J, leaving 16 bases between. Germline CDR1 and CDR2: SGHNT and YYREEE (reference sequence). The CDR3 runs to 15 residues. CDR3 amino acids: CASSLTDWGDEKLFF. CDR3 nucleotide sequence: TGTGCCAGCAGCCTAACGGACTGGGGGGATGAAAAACTGTTTTTT.

This chain uses TRBV15 with TRBJ2-7, with D tentatively TRBD2 (5 bases). This CDR3 region has 16 residues. In germline, CDR1 is LNHNV, CDR2 YYDKDF (reference sequence). V lost 3 bases and J 2 bases, leaving 17 bases between the germline ends. CDR3: CATSSFPRDKTYEQYF. CDR3 DNA sequence: TGTGCCACCAGCAGTTTCCCCCGGGATAAAACCTACGAGCAGTACTTC.

The chain joins TRBV10-3 to TRBJ2-3; D is uncertain. The V and J ends lost 1 base and 4 bases respectively, with 6 bases between them. The CDR3 runs to 13 residues. Germline-derived CDR1 and CDR2 are ENHRY and SYGVKD. The CDR3 here is CAISEYQADTQYF. The CDR3 nucleotides are TGTGCCATCAGTGAGTATCAGGCAGATACGCAGTATTTT.

The chain links TRBV19 to TRBJ2-7; the match to TRBD1 covers 7 bases. Germline loops: CDR1 LNHDA, CDR2 SQIVND (reference sequence). With V trimmed by 3 bases and J by 2 bases, 10 bases remained unmatched. The CDR3 consists of 16 residues. CDR3: CASSISFGQATYEQYF. The CDR3 bases are TGTGCCAGTAGTATTAGCTTCGGACAGGCGACCTACGAGCAGTACTTC.